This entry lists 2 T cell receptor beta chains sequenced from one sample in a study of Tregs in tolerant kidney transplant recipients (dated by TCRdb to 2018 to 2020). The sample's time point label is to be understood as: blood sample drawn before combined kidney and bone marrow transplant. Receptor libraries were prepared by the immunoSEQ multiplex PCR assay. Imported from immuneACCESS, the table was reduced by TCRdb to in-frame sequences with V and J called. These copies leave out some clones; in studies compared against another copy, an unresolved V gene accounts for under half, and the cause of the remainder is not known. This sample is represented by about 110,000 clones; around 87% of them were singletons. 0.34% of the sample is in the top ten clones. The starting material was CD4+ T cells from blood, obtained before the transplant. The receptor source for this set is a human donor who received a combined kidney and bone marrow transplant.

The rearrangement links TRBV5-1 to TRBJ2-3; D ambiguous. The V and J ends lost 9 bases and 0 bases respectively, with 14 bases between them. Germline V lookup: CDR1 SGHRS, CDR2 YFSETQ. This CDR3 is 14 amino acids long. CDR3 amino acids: CATRNSLSTDTQYF. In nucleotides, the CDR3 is TGCGCCACCCGGAACAGCCTTAGCACAGATACGCAGTATTTT. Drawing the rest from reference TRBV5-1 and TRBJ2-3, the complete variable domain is KAGVTQTPRYLIKTRGQQVTLSCSPISGHRSVSWYQQTPGQGLQFLFEYFSETQRNKGNFPGRFSGRQFSNSRSEMNVSTLELGDSALYLCATRNSLSTDTQYFGPGTRLTVL.

CDR3 bases: TGTGCCAGCAGCTTAGAGACTAGCGGGAGTGAAGATACGCAGTATTTT. Translated: CASSLETSGSEDTQYF. This chain connects TRBV7-9 to TRBJ2-3; 12 nucleotides match TRBD2. Looked up from germline, CDR1 is SEHNR and CDR2 is FQNEAQ (reference sequence). Trimming cost V 1 base and J 5 bases; bases outside gene matches: 4. The CDR3 has 16 residues. Full variable domain (rest looked up from reference TRBV7-9 and TRBJ2-3): DTGVSQNPRHKITKRGQNVTFRCDPISEHNRLYWYRQTLGQGPEFLTYFQNEAQLEKSRLLSDRFSAERPKGSFSTLEIQRTEQGDSAMYLCASSLETSGSEDTQYFGPGTRLTVL.